Listed below are T cell receptor beta chains from one sample, sequenced in a study of T cell repertoires in cytomegalovirus infection. From the reads, TCRdb called clonotypes with MiXCR, one entry per CDR3 protein. The sample lists around 260,000 distinct CDR3 sequences; roughly 10% were seen once. The sequenced sample was PBMCs. These receptors all stem from a human donor in good health (CMV status not recorded). Some clones in this sample may be carry-over from other donors' samples. CDR3s include the opening cysteine and the closing phenylalanine or tryptophan. Fields, in order: J gene, V gene, clone size, D gene, CDR3 DNA, CDR3 protein. D genes are given only for firm matches. Only part of the rows carry a size: once, few, many, or a class if the clone is expanded.

J: TRBJ2-7
V: TRBV6-2/TRBV6-3
size: .
D: .
DNA: TGTGCCAGCAGTTCGACCGGGACAACGTGGGAGCAGTACTTC
CDR3: CASSSTGTTWEQYF

J: TRBJ2-3
V: TRBV3-1
size: many
D: .
DNA: TGTGCCAGCAGCCAAGGACGAGCTAGATTCACAGATACGCAGTATTTT
CDR3: CASSQGRARFTDTQYF

J: TRBJ2-5
V: TRBV18
size: .
D: TRBD1
DNA: TGTGCCAGCTCACCCGAGGACAGGGTCCTCCAAGAGACCCAGTACTTC
CDR3: CASSPEDRVLQETQYF

J: TRBJ1-2
V: TRBV28
size: many
D: TRBD1
DNA: TGTGCCAGCAGGCCTACTCGACAGGGTGGCTACACCTTC
CDR3: CASRPTRQGGYTF

J: TRBJ2-7
V: TRBV12-3/TRBV12-4
size: many
D: .
DNA: TGTGCCAGCAGGAAAACAGGGAGCTCCTACGAGCAGTACTTC
CDR3: CASRKTGSSYEQYF

J: TRBJ2-1
V: TRBV12-3/TRBV12-4
size: few
D: TRBD2
DNA: TGTGCCAGCACTCTTAGCGGGGGGCCCCGCTACAATGAGCAGTTCTTC
CDR3: CASTLSGGPRYNEQFF

J: TRBJ1-6
V: TRBV30
size: many
D: TRBD1
DNA: TGTGCCTGGAGTACGACAGGGGGAGGGTCACCCCTCCACTTT
CDR3: CAWSTTGGGSPLHF

J: TRBJ2-1
V: TRBV14
size: .
D: TRBD2
DNA: TGTGCCAGCAGCCCTACTTTAGCCCAACTAGCGGGGGGCAGTTATGAGCAGTTCTTC
CDR3: CASSPTLAQLAGGSYEQFF

J: TRBJ2-7
V: TRBV7-2
size: many
D: .
DNA: TGTGCCAGCAGCCCCCGGCGTGGCAGGTCGTCCTACGAGCAGTACTTC
CDR3: CASSPRRGRSSYEQYF

J: TRBJ1-5
V: TRBV24-1
size: .
D: .
DNA: TGTGCCACCAGTGATGGGGGAAGCGGCAATCAGCCCCAGCATTTT
CDR3: CATSDGGSGNQPQHF

J: TRBJ2-1
V: TRBV19
size: many
D: .
DNA: TGTGCCAGTAGTCTTCAGACCCGGGAGCAGTTCTTC
CDR3: CASSLQTREQFF

J: TRBJ2-3
V: TRBV20-1
size: .
D: TRBD1
DNA: TGCAGTGCTGGTACACAGGGGGGAGGCACAGATACGCAGTATTTT
CDR3: CSAGTQGGGTDTQYF

J: TRBJ2-4
V: TRBV6-2/TRBV6-3
size: few
D: .
DNA: TGTGCCAGCAGACCCTTGACAGTAGCCAAAAACATTCAGTACTTC
CDR3: CASRPLTVAKNIQYF

J: TRBJ1-2
V: TRBV28
size: .
D: .
DNA: TGTGCCAGCAGTTTAGGGCAGGGTGGACGGTCGCGGGGCTACACCTTC
CDR3: CASSLGQGGRSRGYTF

J: TRBJ1-1
V: TRBV12-3/TRBV12-4
size: many
D: TRBD1
DNA: TGTGCCAGCAGTCTACTCGGCAGGGGGCACACTGAAGCTTTCTTT
CDR3: CASSLLGRGHTEAFF

J: TRBJ2-1
V: TRBV4-3
size: few
D: TRBD2
DNA: TGCGCCAGCAGCCAAGAATGGGCTAGCGGGAGGGATGAGCAGTTCTTC
CDR3: CASSQEWASGRDEQFF

J: TRBJ2-5
V: TRBV7-9
size: many
D: .
DNA: TGTGCCAGCAGCTTAGCTCAGAGTAGAGGACGCCCTGTCTTC
CDR3: CASSLAQSRGRPVF

J: TRBJ2-7
V: TRBV7-2
size: many
D: .
DNA: TGTGCCAGCAGCTTAGGGAAACGCGCGGGGAGGTCCTACGAGCAGTACTTC
CDR3: CASSLGKRAGRSYEQYF

J: TRBJ1-2
V: TRBV27
size: many
D: TRBD1
DNA: TGTGCCAGCAGGACACAGGGGGCAAACTATGGCTACACCTTC
CDR3: CASRTQGANYGYTF

J: TRBJ2-1
V: TRBV5-1
size: few
D: TRBD2
DNA: TGCGCCAGCTTCCCGGGACTAGCGGGAGAGGGGTCCTACAATGAGCAGTTCTTC
CDR3: CASFPGLAGEGSYNEQFF

J: TRBJ1-3
V: TRBV24-1
size: .
D: .
DNA: TGTGCCACCATGACTCCGGGACAAGCTGGAAACACCATATATTTT
CDR3: CATMTPGQAGNTIYF

J: TRBJ2-5
V: TRBV7-2
size: many
D: TRBD2
DNA: TGTGCCAGCAGCCTCCAACCACCTCGACTAGCGGGGGGTCAAGAGACCCAGTACTTC
CDR3: CASSLQPPRLAGGQETQYF

J: TRBJ2-4
V: TRBV6-2/TRBV6-3
size: many
D: .
DNA: TGTGCCACCTCCGGCGGCTCTGGGGGCAAAAACATTCAGTACTTC
CDR3: CATSGGSGGKNIQYF

J: TRBJ2-5
V: TRBV28
size: many
D: .
DNA: TGTGCCAGCAGCCCCCGACAGCCGAGGGAGACCCAGTACTTC
CDR3: CASSPRQPRETQYF

J: TRBJ2-1
V: TRBV12-3/TRBV12-4
size: many
D: .
DNA: TGTGCCAGCAGTTTAGTCACAGGGAGCGGGGATGAGCAGTTCTTC
CDR3: CASSLVTGSGDEQFF

J: TRBJ1-6
V: TRBV12-3/TRBV12-4
size: many
D: TRBD1
DNA: TGTGCCAGCAGGGGACAGGGAAATAATTCACCCCTCCACTTT
CDR3: CASRGQGNNSPLHF

J: TRBJ1-1
V: TRBV29-1
size: once
D: .
DNA: TGCAGCGTTGAATACCCCGACAGGAACACTGAAGCTTTCTTT
CDR3: CSVEYPDRNTEAFF

J: TRBJ1-1
V: TRBV7-2
size: few
D: TRBD1
DNA: TGTGCCAGCAGCTTGGCGGCAGGGGGCGTTTTGAACACTGAAGCTTTCTTT
CDR3: CASSLAAGGVLNTEAFF

J: TRBJ1-1
V: TRBV18
size: many
D: .
DNA: TGTGCCAGCTCACCAATCGAGGGCACTGAAGCTTTCTTT
CDR3: CASSPIEGTEAFF

J: TRBJ2-2
V: TRBV7-3
size: many
D: .
DNA: TGTGCCAGCAGCGTAACCGGGACAACAGGGACCGGGGAGCTGTTTTTT
CDR3: CASSVTGTTGTGELFF

J: TRBJ2-1
V: TRBV7-2
size: many
D: .
DNA: TGTGCCAGCAGCTTATTTGGCATCAATGAGCAGTTCTTC
CDR3: CASSLFGINEQFF

J: TRBJ1-1
V: TRBV7-2
size: many
D: .
DNA: TGTGCCAGCAGCTTGCAGACAGGGAACACTGAAGCTTTCTTT
CDR3: CASSLQTGNTEAFF

J: TRBJ2-6
V: TRBV7-2
size: many
D: .
DNA: TGTGCCAGCAGCATTGGACACCTCAACGTCCTGACTTTC
CDR3: CASSIGHLNVLTF

J: TRBJ1-1
V: TRBV28
size: .
D: TRBD1
DNA: TGTGCCAGCAGTTCCAGTGGACAGGGGTCGAGTGAAGCTTTCTTT
CDR3: CASSSSGQGSSEAFF

J: TRBJ2-3
V: TRBV7-2
size: many
D: .
DNA: TGTGCCAGCAGTCGGACGGGGCCGAGAAGTACAGATACGCAGTATTTT
CDR3: CASSRTGPRSTDTQYF

J: TRBJ2-3
V: TRBV20-1
size: few
D: TRBD2
DNA: TGCAGTGCTAGGGGACTAGCTAGCACAGATACGCAGTATTTT
CDR3: CSARGLASTDTQYF

J: TRBJ1-1
V: TRBV5-1
size: .
D: TRBD1
DNA: TGCGCCAGCAGCCTCGACAGGGTGGGCACTGAAGCTTTCTTT
CDR3: CASSLDRVGTEAFF

J: TRBJ1-6
V: TRBV7-2
size: many
D: TRBD1
DNA: TGTGCCAGCAGCTTAGGGACAGGGCTCTATTCACCCCTCCACTTT
CDR3: CASSLGTGLYSPLHF

J: TRBJ2-3
V: TRBV2
size: few
D: .
DNA: TGTGCCAGCAGTCCCAGTTGGTCAGATACGCAGTATTTT
CDR3: CASSPSWSDTQYF

J: TRBJ1-1
V: TRBV6-6
size: many
D: .
DNA: TGTGCCAGCAGTCAGCAGGGTGGGACTGAAGCTTTCTTT
CDR3: CASSQQGGTEAFF

J: TRBJ2-7
V: TRBV7-2
size: many
D: TRBD2
DNA: TGTGCCAGCAGCCAAATAGCGGGGGACCTCTACGAGCAGTACTTC
CDR3: CASSQIAGDLYEQYF

J: TRBJ1-2
V: TRBV7-8
size: many
D: TRBD1
DNA: TGTGCCAGCAGCTTAGCCGGACAGGTCTTCTATGGCTACACCTTC
CDR3: CASSLAGQVFYGYTF

J: TRBJ2-7
V: TRBV10-2
size: many
D: TRBD1
DNA: TGCGCCAGCGGACACCCTGGACAGGTTCTCTCCTACGAGCAGTACTTC
CDR3: CASGHPGQVLSYEQYF

J: TRBJ2-1
V: TRBV7-2
size: many
D: TRBD1
DNA: TGTGCCAGCAGCTCGGACAGGGGGGGGTCCTACAATGAGCAGTTCTTC
CDR3: CASSSDRGGSYNEQFF

J: TRBJ1-2
V: TRBV28
size: once
D: .
DNA: TGTGCCAGCAGTTTTTCGGGGAATAACTATGGCTACACCTTC
CDR3: CASSFSGNNYGYTF

J: TRBJ2-5
V: TRBV20-1
size: few
D: .
DNA: TGCAGTGCTAGGAAAGTAGCCGGTGGGGCCCAGTACTTC
CDR3: CSARKVAGGAQYF